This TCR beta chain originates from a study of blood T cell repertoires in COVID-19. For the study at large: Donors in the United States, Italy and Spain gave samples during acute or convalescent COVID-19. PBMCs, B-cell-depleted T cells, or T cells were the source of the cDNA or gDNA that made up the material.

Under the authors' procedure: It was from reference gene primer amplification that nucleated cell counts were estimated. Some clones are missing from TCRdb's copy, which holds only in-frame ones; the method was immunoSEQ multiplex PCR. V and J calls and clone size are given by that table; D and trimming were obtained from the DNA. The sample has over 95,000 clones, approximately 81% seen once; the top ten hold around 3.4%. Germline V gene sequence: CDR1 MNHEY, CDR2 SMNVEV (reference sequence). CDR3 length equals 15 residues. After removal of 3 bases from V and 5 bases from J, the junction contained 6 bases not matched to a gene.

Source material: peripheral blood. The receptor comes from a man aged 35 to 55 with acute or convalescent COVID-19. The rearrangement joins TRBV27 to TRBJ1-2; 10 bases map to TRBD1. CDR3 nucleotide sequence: TGTGCCAGCAGTTTTCGACAGGGGGCGAATTATGGCTACACCTTC. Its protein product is CASSFRQGANYGYTF.